The present entry profiles one TCR beta chain with its context. This CDR3 contains 17 residues. V shed 1 base and J shed 0 bases, with 15 bases lying between them. Germline V gives CDR1 ENHRY, CDR2 SYGVKD. TCRdb keeps only in-frame clones here, not all; method: immunoSEQ multiplex PCR. Of about 57,000 clones listed, approximately 89% are singletons. The data are from a study of T cell changes during pregnancy in multiple sclerosis. The sequence was obtained from a female donor in good health, enrolled as a control in a pregnancy study. The chain has TRBV10-3 and TRBJ1-1; D perhaps matches TRBD1 (6 bases). The sequenced sample was peripheral blood, obtained after pregnancy. The CDR3 sequence: CAISEFPGQTLNTEAFF. The CDR3 region has the DNA TGTGCCATCAGTGAGTTCCCGGGACAAACATTGAACACTGAAGCTTTCTTT.